This T cell receptor (beta chain) stems from a study of graft-versus-host responses after intestinal transplantation. Study-level background: Anti-thymocyte globulin was used for induction in all recipients, who then took tacrolimus and steroids for about three years. General observations from the study: GvH clones occurred in recipient marrow; some first appeared in ileum or blood. Elevated graft-versus-host to host-versus-graft clonal ratios in allografts were recorded for patients with graft-donor T cell macrochimerism. Early post-transplant HvG declines showed an association with peak circulating GvH clone levels.

Data came from immunoSEQ multiplex PCR; TCRdb stores just in-frame clones and leaves some out. The table lists tens of thousands of clones, about 90% of them singletons. In the case of this clone: The antigen is not known.

This TCR came from a human donor who was the organ donor for an intestinal transplant. The input for sequencing was unstimulated CD4+ T cells sorted from spleen or lymph node cells, taken before transplant.

The CDR3 DNA reads TGTGCCAGCAGTACGGGACAGTATGAAAAACTGTTTTTT. Amino acids: CASSTGQYEKLFF. The chain carries TRBV28 and TRBJ1-4, with TRBD1 identical over 7 bases. Germline assignment: CDR1 MDHEN and CDR2 SYDVKM. With 5 bases clipped from V and 6 bases from J, the junction kept 3 bases outside the gene matches. The CDR3 is 13 residues long.